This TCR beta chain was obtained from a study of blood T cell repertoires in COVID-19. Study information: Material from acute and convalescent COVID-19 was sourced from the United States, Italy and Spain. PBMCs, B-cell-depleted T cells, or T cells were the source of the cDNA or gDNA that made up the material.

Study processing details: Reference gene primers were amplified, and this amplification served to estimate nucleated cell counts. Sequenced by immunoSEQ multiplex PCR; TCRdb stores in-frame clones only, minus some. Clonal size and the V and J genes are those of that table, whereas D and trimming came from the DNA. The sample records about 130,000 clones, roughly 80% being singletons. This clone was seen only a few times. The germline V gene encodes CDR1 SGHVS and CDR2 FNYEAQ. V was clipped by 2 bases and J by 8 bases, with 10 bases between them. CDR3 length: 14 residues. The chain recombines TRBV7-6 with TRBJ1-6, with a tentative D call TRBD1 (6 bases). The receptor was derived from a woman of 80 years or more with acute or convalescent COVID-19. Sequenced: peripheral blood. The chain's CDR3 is CASSLQGFDSPLHF. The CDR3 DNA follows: TGTGCCAGCAGCTTACAGGGGTTTGATTCACCCCTCCACTTT.